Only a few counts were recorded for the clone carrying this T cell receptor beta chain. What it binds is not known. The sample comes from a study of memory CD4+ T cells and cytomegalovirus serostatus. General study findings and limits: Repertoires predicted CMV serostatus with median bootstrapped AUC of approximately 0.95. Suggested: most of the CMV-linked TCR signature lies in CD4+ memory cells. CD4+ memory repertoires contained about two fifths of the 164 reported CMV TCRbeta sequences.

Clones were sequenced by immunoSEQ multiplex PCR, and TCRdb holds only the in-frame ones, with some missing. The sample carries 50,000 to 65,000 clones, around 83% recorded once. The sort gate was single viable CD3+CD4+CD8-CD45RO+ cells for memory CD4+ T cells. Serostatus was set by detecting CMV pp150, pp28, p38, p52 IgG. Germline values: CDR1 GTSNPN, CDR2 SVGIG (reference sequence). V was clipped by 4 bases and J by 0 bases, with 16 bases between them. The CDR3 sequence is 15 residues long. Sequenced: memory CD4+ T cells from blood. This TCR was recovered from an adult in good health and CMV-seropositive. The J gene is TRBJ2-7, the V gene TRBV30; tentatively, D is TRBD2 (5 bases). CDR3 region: CAWTLGEGFSYEQYF. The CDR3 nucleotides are TGTGCCTGGACCCTCGGCGAGGGATTCTCCTACGAGCAGTACTTC.